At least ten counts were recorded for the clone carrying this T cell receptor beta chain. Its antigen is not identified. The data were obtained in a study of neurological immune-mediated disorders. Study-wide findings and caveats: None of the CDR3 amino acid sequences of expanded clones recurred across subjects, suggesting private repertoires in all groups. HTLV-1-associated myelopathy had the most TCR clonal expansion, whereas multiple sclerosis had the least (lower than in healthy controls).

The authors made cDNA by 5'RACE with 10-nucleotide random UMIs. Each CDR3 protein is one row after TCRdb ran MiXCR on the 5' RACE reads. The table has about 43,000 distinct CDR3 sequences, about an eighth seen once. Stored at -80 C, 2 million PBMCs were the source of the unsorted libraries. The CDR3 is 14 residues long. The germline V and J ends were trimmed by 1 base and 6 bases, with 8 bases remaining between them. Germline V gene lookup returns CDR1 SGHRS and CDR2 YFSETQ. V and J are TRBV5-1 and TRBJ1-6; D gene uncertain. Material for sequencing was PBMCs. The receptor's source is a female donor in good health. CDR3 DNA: TGCGCCAGCAGCTTGTCGGGCAGTAATTCACCCCTCCACTTT. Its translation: CASSLSGSNSPLHF. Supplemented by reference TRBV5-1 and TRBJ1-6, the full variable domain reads KAGVTQTPRYLIKTRGQQVTLSCSPISGHRSVSWYQQTPGQGLQFLFEYFSETQRNKGNFPGRFSGRQFSNSRSEMNVSTLELGDSALYLCASSLSGSNSPLHFGNGTRLTVT.